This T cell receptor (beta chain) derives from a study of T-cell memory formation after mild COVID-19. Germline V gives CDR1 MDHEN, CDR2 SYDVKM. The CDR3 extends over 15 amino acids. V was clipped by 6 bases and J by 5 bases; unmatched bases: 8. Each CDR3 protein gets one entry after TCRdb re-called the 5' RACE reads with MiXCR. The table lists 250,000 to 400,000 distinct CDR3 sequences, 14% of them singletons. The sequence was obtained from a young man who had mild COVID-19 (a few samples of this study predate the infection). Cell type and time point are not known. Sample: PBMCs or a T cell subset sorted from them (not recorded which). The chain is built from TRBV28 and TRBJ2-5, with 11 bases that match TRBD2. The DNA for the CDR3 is TGTGCCAGCAGGGGGACTAGCGGTAATTGGGAGACCCAGTACTTC. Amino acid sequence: CASRGTSGNWETQYF. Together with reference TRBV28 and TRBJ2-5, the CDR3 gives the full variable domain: DVKVTQSSRYLVKRTGEKVFLECVQDMDHENMFWYRQDPGLGLRLIYFSYDVKMKEKGDIPEGYSVSREKKERFSLILESASTNQTSMYLCASRGTSGNWETQYFGPGTRLLVL.